The 23 T cell receptor beta chains below come from one sample, sequenced in a study of T cells in women clearing cervical HPV infection. Some clones are missing from TCRdb's copy, which holds only in-frame ones; the method was immunoSEQ multiplex PCR. This sample contains some 26,000 clones. Sequencing used blood buffy coat. The receptors stem from a woman between 18 and 69 years old with a cervical HPV16 infection that either progressed to CIN3+ or cleared (not recorded which).

A remark on this clone: Sequencing ends 3 residues short of the CDR3 end; the germline J gene provides the rest. The chain has TRBV30 and TRBJ1-5; D gene uncertain. V was trimmed by 7 bases and J by 6 bases, leaving 16 bases between them. Germline V gene sequence: CDR1 GTSNPN, CDR2 SVGIG (reference sequence). The CDR3 has 13 amino acids. The CDR3 bases that were read are TGTGCCTACAACAAGGTCCAGAGTCAGCCC. Translating gives CAYNKVQSQP. The complete CDR3 reads CAYNKVQSQPQHF. Filled out from reference TRBV30 and TRBJ1-5, the complete variable domain reads SQTIHQWPATLVQPVGSPLSLECTVEGTSNPNLYWYRQAAGRGLQLLFYSVGIGQISSEVPQNLSASRPQDRQFILSSKKLLLSDSGFYLCAYNKVQSQPQHFGDGTRLSIL.

Of note for this clone: The missing CDR3 end, 3 residues past where the read stops, is filled in from the germline J gene. This rearrangement joins TRBV5-1 to TRBJ2-5, with D tentatively TRBD2 (5 bases). V shed 2 bases and J shed 1 base, with 15 bases lying between them. This CDR3 is 16 amino acids long. Germline V gene sequence: CDR1 SGHRS, CDR2 YFSETQ. The covered CDR3 bases are TGCGCCAGCAGCTTCCTCTCCGGGGTGGTCCAAGAGACC. Translated: CASSFLSGVVQET. The full CDR3 reads CASSFLSGVVQETQYF.

As to this clone: One end of the junction varies from germline; a read error may be responsible. The CDR3 end is not reached by the read, which stops 3 residues before it; the germline J gene fills it in. This chain joins TRBV7-7 and TRBJ1-2; D is perhaps TRBD1 (5 bases). The CDR3 sequence is 13 residues long. Germline assignment: CDR1 SSHAT and CDR2 FNYEAQ (reference sequence). The CDR3 DNA, read in part, is TGTGCTAGCAGCTTAGGCAGGGACTACGAC. Translated: CASSLGRDYD. The whole CDR3 region reads CASSLGRDYDYTF.

Regarding this clone: The read halts 3 residues ahead of the CDR3 end, with the missing end drawn from the germline J gene. The gene calls are TRBV7-9 and TRBJ2-3, with D possibly being TRBD2 (6 bases). Trimming removed 2 bases from V and 1 base from J, with 10 bases in between. Looked up from germline, CDR1 is SEHNR and CDR2 is FQNEAQ (reference sequence). The CDR3 extends over 15 amino acids. The DNA read from the CDR3 is TGTGCCAGCAGCTTACGGCGGGGTGGCACAGATACG. Translated: CASSLRRGGTDT. The entire CDR3 is CASSLRRGGTDTQYF.

Concerning this clone itself: Read data end 3 residues before the CDR3 end; the end is taken from the germline J gene. The chain carries TRBV7-6 and TRBJ2-7, with TRBD2 identical over 9 bases. V dropped 3 bases and J dropped 0; count of bases not matched to a gene: 3. Germline V lookup: CDR1 SGHVS, CDR2 FNYEAQ. The CDR3 has 15 amino acids. The part of the CDR3 DNA that was read is TGTGCCAGCAGCTTTGGCGGGGGGGCCTCCTACGAG. Translation gives CASSFGGGASYE. In full, the CDR3 is CASSFGGGASYEQYF.

Comments on this clone: Read coverage stops 3 residues before the CDR3 terminus; the germline J gene supplies the remainder. The chain couples TRBV6-2 or TRBV6-3 to TRBJ1-1; TRBD1 matches at 10 bases. This CDR3 contains 15 residues. V shed 0 bases, J shed 4 bases, and the junction held 2 bases outside the gene matches. CDR1 and CDR2 from the germline V gene are MNHEY and SVGEGT. The CDR3 DNA, read in part, is TGTGCCAGCAGTTACTCCGGGACAGGGGCCACTGAA. The encoded protein is CASSYSGTGATE. The full CDR3 sequence reads CASSYSGTGATEAFF.

To note about this clone: Sequencing ends 3 residues short of the CDR3 end; the germline J gene provides the rest. The genes are TRBV20-1 and TRBJ1-4, with 9 nucleotides matching TRBD1. Germline CDR1 and CDR2: DFQATT and SNEGSKA (reference sequence). After removal of 5 bases from V and 8 bases from J, the junction contained 6 bases not matched to a gene. This CDR3 comprises 13 residues. CDR3 DNA, as far as it was read: TGCAGTGCTTCGGACAGGGGTGGCGAAAAA. It codes for CSASDRGGEK. The CDR3 in its entirety is CSASDRGGEKLFF.

To note about this clone: The CDR3 goes on 3 residues after the read ends, and that part is filled in from the germline J gene. The chain couples TRBV30 to TRBJ1-6, with TRBD1 matching 7 bases. Losses at the gene ends were 5 bases for V and 10 bases for J; bases not matched to a gene: 14. CDR1 is GTSNPN, CDR2 SVGIG, per germline (reference sequence). The CDR3 contains 15 residues. The CDR3 bases that were read are TGTGCCTGGTCGCGGCGAGGGGGCGCGGGATCACCC. As protein: CAWSRRGGAGSP. The entire CDR3 is CAWSRRGGAGSPLHF.

On this clone: The observed sequence ends 3 residues before the CDR3 terminus, with the missing tail filled in from the germline J gene. The rearrangement joins TRBV20-1 to TRBJ1-5, with a weak D call TRBD1 (5 bases). Germline lookup yields CDR1 DFQATT and CDR2 SNEGSKA (reference sequence). Trimming took off 0 bases at V and 0 bases at J, with 9 bases between the two ends. There are 15 residues in the CDR3. The CDR3 protein is CSAREPRDSNQPQHF. Partial CDR3 DNA: TGCAGTGCTAGAGAACCCAGGGATAGCAATCAGCCC.

Turning to this clone: The read gets to within 3 residues of the CDR3 end, and the germline J gene fills in the rest. The chain carries TRBV18 and TRBJ1-5; D is unclear. Trimming removed 3 bases at V and 2 bases at J, with 14 bases between. Germline assignment: CDR1 KGHSH and CDR2 LQKENI. The CDR3 is 16 residues long. The covered CDR3 bases are TGTGCCAGCTCACCTTCGGTCCCCTCGGGCAATCAGCCC. Translation: CASSPSVPSGNQP. The whole CDR3 region reads CASSPSVPSGNQPQHF.

Regarding this clone: Sequencing ends 3 residues short of the CDR3 end; the germline J gene provides the rest. The chain links TRBV7-3 to TRBJ2-7, with 8 bases lining up with TRBD2. The J segment lost 6 bases and the V segment lost 5 bases, leaving 6 bases of the junction unmatched. The CDR3 covers 13 residues. Germline V gene sequence: CDR1 SGHTA, CDR2 FQGTGA. The CDR3 protein is CASSQFLAGEQYF. The covered CDR3 bases are TGTGCCAGCAGCCAGTTCCTAGCGGGCGAG. Full variable domain (outside the CDR3, taken from reference TRBV7-3 and TRBJ2-7): GAGVSQTPSNKVTEKGKYVELRCDPISGHTALYWYRQSLGQGPEFLIYFQGTGAADDSGLPNDRFFAVRPEGSVSTLKIQRTERGDSAVYLCASSQFLAGEQYFGPGTRLTVT.

As for this clone: Read data end 3 residues before the CDR3 end; the end is taken from the germline J gene. The chain couples TRBV4-1 to TRBJ2-3, with D possibly TRBD1 on 6 matching bases. The CDR3 totals 14 residues. The germline V gene encodes CDR1 MGHRA and CDR2 YSYEKL. CDR3 sequence reads: CASSQDLRGRPQYF. The part of the CDR3 DNA that was read is TGCGCCAGCAGCCAAGACCTCAGGGGACGGCCG.

As to this clone: Read coverage stops 3 residues before the CDR3 terminus; the germline J gene supplies the remainder. The J gene is TRBJ2-5, the V gene TRBV20-1, with no clear D. Germline CDR1 is DFQATT and CDR2 is SNEGSKA (reference sequence). CDR3 length equals 15 residues. The DNA read from the CDR3 is TGCAGTGCCTCCACCTCCGGGTCCTATTCAGATACC. Translation gives CSASTSGSYSDT. In full, the CDR3 reads CSASTSGSYSDTQYF.

As for this clone: The read ends 3 residues before the CDR3 terminus; that terminus is restored from the germline J gene. The chain joins TRBV30 to TRBJ1-2; weak D call: TRBD1 (6 bases). Germline V gene lookup returns CDR1 GTSNPN and CDR2 SVGIG (reference sequence). The CDR3 contains 12 residues. CDR3 sequence: CAWSTVEGDYTF. Incomplete CDR3 DNA: TGTGCCTGGAGTACAGTGGAGGGGGAC.

A note on this clone: The read halts 3 residues ahead of the CDR3 end, with the missing end drawn from the germline J gene. This sequence joins TRBV7-3 and TRBJ2-5, with D possibly TRBD2 on 5 matching bases. V was trimmed by 2 bases and J by 5 bases, leaving 12 bases between them. The CDR3 runs 14 residues. The V gene's germline CDR1 is SGHTA and CDR2 FQGTGA. This CDR3 is CASSLSGLGETQYF. CDR3 DNA, as far as it was read: TGTGCCAGCAGCTTATCGGGGTTAGGGGAGACC.

In regard to this clone: The CDR3 end lies 3 residues beyond the end of the read and is filled in from the germline J gene. The V call is TRBV9, the J call TRBJ1-1, with D possibly being TRBD1 (6 bases). The CDR3 has 15 amino acids. Trimming took off 4 bases at V and 0 bases at J, with 13 bases between the two ends. From germline, CDR1 is SGDLS and CDR2 YYNGEE. CDR3 bases read: TGTGCCAGCAGCATAGGAGGGGGAGTGAACACTGAA. It codes for CASSIGGGVNTE. The CDR3 as a whole reads CASSIGGGVNTEAFF.

Concerning this clone: Coverage ceases 3 residues before the CDR3 finishes, and the germline J gene fills in the end. The V gene is TRBV7-9, the J gene TRBJ1-2; 9 nucleotides agree with TRBD1. The V gene's germline CDR1 is SEHNR and CDR2 FQNEAQ (reference sequence). The length of the CDR3 is 15 residues. V lost 5 bases to trimming and J lost 2 bases; unmatched junction nucleotides: 6. CDR3 protein: CASSPGTGTNYGYTF. The sequenced part of the CDR3 DNA is TGTGCCAGCAGCCCAGGGACAGGGACCAACTATGGC. Supplemented by reference TRBV7-9 and TRBJ1-2, the full variable domain reads DTGVSQNPRHKITKRGQNVTFRCDPISEHNRLYWYRQTLGQGPEFLTYFQNEAQLEKSRLLSDRFSAERPKGSFSTLEIQRTEQGDSAMYLCASSPGTGTNYGYTFGSGTRLTVV.

The CDR3 protein is CASRKDSSNSPLHF. The part of the CDR3 DNA that was read is TGTGCCAGCAGAAAAGACAGCAGCAATTCACCC. The V and J genes are TRBV2 and TRBJ1-6, with D perhaps matching TRBD1 (5 bases). The CDR3 is cut off 3 residues early in the read; its end comes from the germline J gene. The ends were cut back, 6 bases at V and 7 bases at J, with 13 bases in the middle. The CDR3 spans 14 residues. Germline V lookup: CDR1 SNHLY, CDR2 FYNNEI.

Comments on this clone: The CDR3 end is not reached by the read, which stops 3 residues before it; the germline J gene fills it in. The chain combines TRBV7-3 with TRBJ2-1; no reliable D call. The CDR3 extends over 16 amino acids. Trimming removed 2 bases from V and 0 bases from J, with 11 bases in between. Germline assignment: CDR1 SGHTA and CDR2 FQGTGA. CDR3 amino acids: CASSLFPASSYNEQFF. CDR3 bases read: TGTGCCAGCAGCTTATTTCCCGCGAGCTCCTACAATGAG.

To note about this clone: The CDR3 goes on 3 residues after the read ends, and that part is filled in from the germline J gene. This rearrangement joins TRBV18 to TRBJ2-5; a weak D match, TRBD2 (6 bases). The V end was cut by 1 base, the J end by 1 base, with 13 bases between. The germline CDR1 and CDR2 sequences are KGHSH and LQKENI. The CDR3 length is 16 residues. CDR3 sequence reads: CASSPQGWRGQETQYF. Partial CDR3 DNA: TGTGCCAGCTCACCACAGGGTTGGCGGGGCCAAGAGACC.

The part of the CDR3 DNA that was read is TGTGCCAGCAGCAGGGGACAGGGTGGGAATTCACCC. Encoded protein: CASSRGQGGNSP. The full CDR3 protein reads CASSRGQGGNSPLHF. This rearrangement joins TRBV7-2 to TRBJ1-6; 9 nucleotides align to TRBD1. The read ends 3 residues early relative to the CDR3; the germline J gene fills the gap. The CDR3 loop spans 15 amino acids. J was trimmed by 7 bases and V by 5 bases; bases with no gene match: 6. The V gene's germline CDR1 is SGHTA and CDR2 FQGNSA. The whole variable domain, filled in from reference TRBV7-2 and TRBJ1-6, reads GAGVSQSPSNKVTEKGKDVELRCDPISGHTALYWYRQSLGQGLEFLIYFQGNSAPDKSGLPSDRFSAERTGGSVSTLTIQRTQQEDSAVYLCASSRGQGGNSPLHFGNGTRLTVT.

A note on this clone: The read is 3 residues too short to cover the CDR3 end, so that end is filled in from the germline J gene. The chain uses TRBV7-6 and TRBJ2-1, with 7 bases lining up with TRBD2. Germline-derived CDR1 and CDR2 are SGHVS and FNYEAQ. The ends lost 4 bases at V and 5 bases at J; junction bases unmatched: 8. The CDR3 extends over 15 amino acids. CDR3 bases read: TGTGCCAGCAGCTCCCGCCAGGGAGGGAACAATGAG. Translation: CASSSRQGGNNE. The entire CDR3 protein reads CASSSRQGGNNEQFF.

As for this clone: The read ends 3 residues before the CDR3 terminus; that terminus is restored from the germline J gene. The J gene is TRBJ2-3, the V gene TRBV13; 7 positions agree with TRBD2. The V segment lost 2 bases and the J segment 1 base; nucleotides outside the gene matches: 0. Germline V gene sequence: CDR1 PRHDT, CDR2 FYEKMQ (reference sequence). This CDR3 is built from 14 residues. CDR3 DNA, as far as it was read: TGTGCCAGCAGCTTAACTAGCGGCACAGATACG. It is translated as CASSLTSGTDT. The full CDR3 is CASSLTSGTDTQYF.